This TCR beta chain was recorded in a study of T-cell memory formation after mild COVID-19. Study at large: TCR clusters mostly belonged to single donors. Study-wide results and limits: CD4+ bias marked clones expanding day 15 to 37, unlike balanced contracting clones. Memory cells collected pre-infection included some clones that later responded, suggesting cross-reactive memory joined.

Of note for this clonotype: Its antigen is not known.

A single record per CDR3 protein comes from TCRdb applying MiXCR to the 5' RACE reads. The repertoire consists of about 410,000 distinct CDR3 sequences, with 23% occurring once and the leading ten covering approximately 14%. CDR1 MNHNY and CDR2 SVGAGI come from the germline V gene (reference sequence). V gave up 2 bases and J gave up 3 bases, with 1 base separating them. The CDR3 sequence is 11 residues long. The specimen was PBMCs or a T cell subset sorted from them (not recorded which). The rearrangement joins TRBV6-6 to TRBJ1-1, with D hard to call. The source of this sequence is an adult woman who had mild COVID-19 (a few samples of this study predate the infection). Cell type and time point are not known. The CDR3 is CASSYDTEAFF. DNA of the CDR3: TGTGCCAGCAGTTACGACACTGAAGCTTTCTTT.